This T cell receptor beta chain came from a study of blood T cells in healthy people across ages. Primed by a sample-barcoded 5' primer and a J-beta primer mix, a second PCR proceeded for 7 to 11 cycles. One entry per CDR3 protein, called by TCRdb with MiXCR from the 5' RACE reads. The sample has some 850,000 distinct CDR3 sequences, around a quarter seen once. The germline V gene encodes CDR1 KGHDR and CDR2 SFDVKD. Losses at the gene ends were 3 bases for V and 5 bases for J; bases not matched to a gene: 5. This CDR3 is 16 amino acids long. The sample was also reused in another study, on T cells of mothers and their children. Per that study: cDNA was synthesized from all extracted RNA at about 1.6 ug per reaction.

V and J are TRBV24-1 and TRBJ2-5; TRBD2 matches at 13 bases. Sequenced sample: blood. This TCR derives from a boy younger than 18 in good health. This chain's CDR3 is CATSDPGLAGSETQYF. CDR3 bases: TGTGCCACCAGTGATCCGGGACTAGCGGGGTCGGAGACCCAGTACTTC.